Below are 5 T cell receptor beta chains sequenced from a single sample in a study of CD8+ T cells in alopecia areata. After isolation, RNA underwent reverse transcription to generate cDNA as the sequencing template. Repertoires were generated with immunoSEQ multiplex PCR, while TCRdb's copy carries only in-frame clones and drops some. There are roughly 260,000 clones in the sample, none observed a single time. Cells pooled from cutaneous lymph nodes were sorted on CD4, CD8alpha, NKG2D, NKG2ACE and other markers. The sequenced sample consisted of CD4+ T cells sorted from a lymph node. Receptor source: a C3H/HeJ mouse with alopecia areata. The MHC haplotype of this mouse line is H2-k.

For this clone: Gene names refer to mouse genes. Coverage ceases 4 residues before the CDR3 finishes, and the germline J gene fills in the end. V and J are TRBV3 and TRBJ2-7; 10 nucleotides agree with TRBD2. Germline V gives CDR1 SNHLY, CDR2 FYNGKV (reference sequence). This CDR3 spans 15 amino acids. The CDR3 bases that were read are TGTGCCAGCAGCTTAAAGCTGGGGGGGCGCAAT. It translates to CASSLKLGGRN. The whole CDR3 region reads CASSLKLGGRNEQYF.

In this sample, this clone turned up many times. The genes and germline here are from mouse. The CDR3 extends 4 residues past the end of the read, so its final part is completed from the germline J gene. The J gene is TRBJ1-1, the V gene TRBV13-1; 11 nucleotides line up with TRBD1. This CDR3 comprises 13 residues. From germline, CDR1 is NSHNY and CDR2 SYGAGN. The CDR3 bases that were read are TGTGCCAGCAGTGTTGGGACAGGGGGA. It yields the protein CASSVGTGG. The full CDR3 sequence reads CASSVGTGGEVFF.

Points on this clone: Gene names and germline match the mouse. The read gets to within 4 residues of the CDR3 end, and the germline J gene fills in the rest. The rearrangement links TRBV13-1 to TRBJ2-3; 12 positions match TRBD2. CDR3 length: 16 amino acids. The germline V gene has CDR1 NSHNY and CDR2 SYGAGN. V trimming: 3 bases; J trimming: 4 bases; junction bases outside the gene matches: 6. The CDR3 loop is CASSAPGTGGSETLYF. The covered CDR3 bases are TGTGCCAGCAGTGCACCTGGGACTGGGGGGTCAGAA.

About this clone: Mouse gene names apply. The read is 4 residues too short to cover the CDR3 end, so that end is filled in from the germline J gene. Other DNA sequences from this sample encode an identical CDR3 as well. The J gene is TRBJ1-2, the V gene TRBV13-1; 9 bases line up with TRBD1. V shed 3 bases, J shed 2 bases, and the junction held 2 bases outside the gene matches. This CDR3 is built from 14 residues. CDR1 is NSHNY and CDR2 is SYGAGN in the germline V gene. The CDR3 reads CASSVGQGNSDYTF. CDR3 DNA, as far as it was read: TGTGCCAGCAGTGTGGGACAGGGTAACTCC.

This clone showed up many times. The gene symbols are mouse symbols. The read ends 4 residues before the CDR3 terminus; that terminus is restored from the germline J gene. The chain links TRBV1 to TRBJ2-2, with a possible D match to TRBD1 (6 bases). The CDR3 is 15 residues long. In germline, CDR1 is NSQYPW, CDR2 LRSPGD (reference sequence). V was pared by 0 bases and J by 4 bases, with 9 bases between. The CDR3 bases that were read are TGCACCTGCAGTGCAGATCCAGGGGTCACCGGG. Its protein is CTCSADPGVTG. The whole CDR3 region reads CTCSADPGVTGQLYF.